This TCR beta chain was sequenced in a study of T-cell memory formation after mild COVID-19. Whole-study context: Largely, TCR clusters stayed within a single donor.

This clonotype was seen many times. Antigen specificity is unknown. With 5 bases clipped from V and 2 bases from J, the junction kept 12 bases outside the gene matches. Per germline, CDR1 MNHNS and CDR2 SASEGT. The CDR3 is 16 amino acids. MiXCR, run by TCRdb on the 5' RACE reads, gives a single entry per CDR3 protein. The repertoire holds about 340,000 distinct CDR3 sequences, with 15% to 20% as singletons. Findings and caveats of the study: Shrinking CD4+ clones were chiefly CM and EM; CD8+ ones were chiefly EMRA.

The sample comprised PBMCs or a T cell subset sorted from them (not recorded which). This TCR was recovered from a man younger than 35 who had mild COVID-19 (a few samples of this study predate the infection). Cell type and time point are not known. This rearrangement joins TRBV6-1 to TRBJ2-7; 7 positions match TRBD1. The CDR3 sequence: CASSRRPGQNAYEQYV. CDR3 DNA: TGTGCCAGCAGTCGACGACCGGGACAGAATGCCTACGAGCAGTACGTC.